This is a list of T cell receptor beta chains from one sample in a study of OX40 agonist ivuxolimab in advanced cancers. Profiling relied on immunoSEQ multiplex PCR, and the TCRdb table lists in-frame clones only, not all of them. The sample contains tens of thousands of clones, 85% to 90% of which appear only once. Specimen: CD4+ or CD8+ T cells sorted from blood, collected in a trial of the OX40 agonist ivuxolimab. These receptors originate from an adult with an advanced solid tumor such as melanoma, head and neck, liver or kidney cancer. Each CDR3 is given with its conserved first and last residue. D genes are given only for firm matches. For some rows the clone size is stated as once, few or many, or as a class when expanded; others skip it.

d_gene | j_gene | abundance | v_gene | CDR3nt | CDR3aa
- | TRBJ2-7 | - | TRBV9 | TGTGCCAGCAGCGTAGAAGAGGGATACGAGCAGTACTTC | CASSVEEGYEQYF
TRBD2 | TRBJ2-3 | - | TRBV4-3 | TGCGCCAGCAGCCAAGGTCGCGGGAGGTTCCGCGCAGATACGCAGTATTTT | CASSQGRGRFRADTQYF
- | TRBJ1-2 | once | TRBV11-2 | TGTGCCAGCAGCACAACAAGAGCTAACTATGGCTACACCTTC | CASSTTRANYGYTF
TRBD2 | TRBJ2-1 | - | TRBV7-9 | TGTGCCAGCAGCTCGGGAGGCAGTCCCAATGAGCAGTTCTTC | CASSSGGSPNEQFF
- | TRBJ2-2 | - | TRBV2 | TGTGCCAGCCGGACCGTATTCACCGGGGAGCTGTTTTTT | CASRTVFTGELFF
- | TRBJ1-1 | once | TRBV7-8 | TGTGCCAGCAGCTTAAGAACAGGCCGTTGGGCTTTCTTT | CASSLRTGRWAFF
TRBD1 | TRBJ1-1 | - | TRBV29-1 | TGCAGCGGAGGACAGGGTTACACTGAAGCTTTCTTT | CSGGQGYTEAFF
- | TRBJ2-7 | - | TRBV7-2 | TGTGCCAGCAGCAGTAGTGTCGCGGGGACCTTAGAGCAGTACTTC | CASSSSVAGTLEQYF
- | TRBJ1-5 | - | TRBV25-1 | TGTGCCAGCAGTGAATCCGGGTCGGGTCAGCCCCAGCATTTT | CASSESGSGQPQHF
- | TRBJ1-1 | once | TRBV5-1 | TGCGCCAGCAGTTTGGGGCAGGGATACACTGAAGCTTTCTTT | CASSLGQGYTEAFF
TRBD1 | TRBJ2-6 | - | TRBV18 | TGTGCCAGCTCACCGACAGGGGCTGGGGCCAACGTCCTGACTTTC | CASSPTGAGANVLTF
TRBD1 | TRBJ2-2 | - | TRBV28 | TGTGCCAGCAGAGGACAGGCTCCAACCGGGGAGCTGTTTTTT | CASRGQAPTGELFF
TRBD1 | TRBJ2-5 | - | TRBV7-6 | TGTGCCAGCAGCACAAGGACAGGGGCGGAGACCCAGTACTTC | CASSTRTGAETQYF
- | TRBJ2-3 | - | TRBV19 | TGTGCCAGTAGTAACCCCGACCTTAAGCCCTCTTCCTATACGCAGTATTTT | CASSNPDLKPSSYTQYF
TRBD2 | TRBJ2-5 | - | TRBV4-2 | TGTGCCAGCAGCCAAGGGACTAGCGGGAGATCGGAGACCCAGTACTTC | CASSQGTSGRSETQYF
TRBD2 | TRBJ2-7 | - | TRBV7-9 | TGTGCCAGCAGCTCCAAGTTGGGAGCGGGGTTTGAGAAGCAGTACTTC | CASSSKLGAGFEKQYF
- | TRBJ2-7 | - | TRBV5-1 | TGCGCCAGCAGCTTGCTAACAGGGTTATCCTACGAGCAGTACTTC | CASSLLTGLSYEQYF
- | TRBJ2-1 | - | TRBV2 | TGTGCCAGCAGTGAAGAGGAGGGCCCGGCGAGTGAGCAGTTCTTC | CASSEEEGPASEQFF
- | TRBJ2-7 | - | TRBV27 | TGTGCCAGCAGTTTAAAGCGGCATACCTACGAGCAGTACTTC | CASSLKRHTYEQYF
- | TRBJ2-6 | - | TRBV6-6 | TGTGCCAGCCATCCTTCTGGGGCCAACGTCCTGACTTTC | CASHPSGANVLTF
- | TRBJ2-1 | - | TRBV7-6 | TGTGCCAGCAGCCCGCGACTAGACAATGAGCAGTTCTTC | CASSPRLDNEQFF
- | TRBJ2-3 | - | TRBV7-3 | TGTGCCAGCAGCTCCGGAGCGCGCCGAAGCACAGATACGCAGTATTTT | CASSSGARRSTDTQYF
- | TRBJ1-4 | - | TRBV19 | TGTGCCAGTAGTATAGGCCAGGCAAGGTTGGCTGAAAAACTGTTTTTT | CASSIGQARLAEKLFF
- | TRBJ2-7 | - | TRBV21-1 | TGTGCCAGCAGCAATCCAGCCTCCTACGAGCAGTACTTC | CASSNPASYEQYF
- | TRBJ2-1 | - | TRBV19 | TGTGCCAGTAGTCCAAGAGTTGGGGAGCAGTTCTTC | CASSPRVGEQFF
- | TRBJ2-3 | - | TRBV10-3 | TGTGCCATCAGTGAGAGGGGCGGACCCAGCACAGATACGCAGTATTTT | CAISERGGPSTDTQYF
- | TRBJ1-3 | - | TRBV27 | TGTGCCAGCAGGCAGCAGGGGACTGGAAACACCATATATTTT | CASRQQGTGNTIYF
- | TRBJ2-3 | once | TRBV11-2 | TGTGCCAGCAGCTTAGATTTAAAGGATACGCAGTATTTT | CASSLDLKDTQYF
TRBD2 | TRBJ2-3 | - | TRBV19 | TGTGCCAGTAGTATGCAGGGCAGGACTAGCGGGAGAAATCTGTATTTT | CASSMQGRTSGRNLYF
- | TRBJ2-7 | - | TRBV6-5 | TGTGCCAGCATGGGAGGCCACGAGCAGTACTTC | CASMGGHEQYF
TRBD2 | TRBJ2-4 | - | TRBV15 | TGTGCCACCAGCAGAGATACTAGCGGGAGCCAACGGGCCAAAAACATTCAGTACTTC | CATSRDTSGSQRAKNIQYF
- | TRBJ2-3 | - | TRBV4-3 | TGCGCCAGCAGCCAAGCAGCGTCTAGCACAGATACGCAGTATTTT | CASSQAASSTDTQYF
- | TRBJ1-5 | few | TRBV2 | TGTGCCAGCAGTGAATCTTTCTGGAGAGGGTACAATCAGCCCCAGCATTTT | CASSESFWRGYNQPQHF
- | TRBJ1-1 | - | TRBV6-5 | TGTGCCAGCCAGGTTTCAGGGGCTGCTTTCTTT | CASQVSGAAFF
- | TRBJ1-1 | - | TRBV15 | TGTGCCACCAGCAGAGGAGGCCCAAGGGTCACTGAAGCTTTCTTT | CATSRGGPRVTEAFF
- | TRBJ2-7 | - | TRBV20-1 | TGCAGTGCTAGATATACCTACGAGCAGTACTTC | CSARYTYEQYF
- | TRBJ2-5 | few | TRBV4-2 | TGTGCCAGCAGCCAAGAGTCTTTTGGAGAGACCCAGTACTTC | CASSQESFGETQYF
- | TRBJ2-2 | few | TRBV11-2 | TGTGCCAGCAGCTTAGTACCCTCCGGGGAGCTGTTTTTT | CASSLVPSGELFF
- | TRBJ1-3 | - | TRBV7-2 | TGTGCCAGCAGCCTAAACAGGGTCTCGGCCATATATTTT | CASSLNRVSAIYF
- | TRBJ1-3 | - | TRBV18 | TGTGCCAGCTCACTCTCGGTTCTCTCTGGAAACACCATATATTTT | CASSLSVLSGNTIYF
- | TRBJ2-2 | - | TRBV28 | TGTGCCAGCAGTTTAGGCGTGAAGGACACCGGGGAGCTGTTTTTT | CASSLGVKDTGELFF
TRBD2 | TRBJ2-1 | - | TRBV5-1 | TGCGCCAGCAGCTTCGAGACTAGCGCCTACAATGAGCAGTTCTTC | CASSFETSAYNEQFF
- | TRBJ2-7 | - | TRBV7-8 | TGTGCCAGCAGCTACGACAGTGAGACCTACGAGCAGTACTTC | CASSYDSETYEQYF
- | TRBJ2-3 | - | TRBV5-1 | TGCGCCAGCAGCTTGTGGGGGGATAGCACAGATACGCAGTATTTT | CASSLWGDSTDTQYF
TRBD2 | TRBJ2-7 | - | TRBV7-9 | TGTGCCAGCAGCCTAACTAGCGGAGCTTCCTACGAGCAGTACTTC | CASSLTSGASYEQYF
- | TRBJ2-1 | - | TRBV21-1 | TGTGCCAGCAGCAAGCGGGGTCGCGGGGTCCGGGATGAGCAGTTCTTC | CASSKRGRGVRDEQFF
- | TRBJ1-5 | - | TRBV28 | TGTGCCAGCAGTTTACGGCCAGCAACGCAGCCCCAGCATTTT | CASSLRPATQPQHF
- | TRBJ1-2 | - | TRBV2 | TGTGCCAGCAGTGAAGCGCTGGGCGGCTACACCTTC | CASSEALGGYTF
TRBD1 | TRBJ2-5 | few | TRBV10-3 | TGTGCCATCAGTGACAGGGGGCAAGAGACCCAGTACTTC | CAISDRGQETQYF
TRBD1 | TRBJ1-2 | - | TRBV29-1 | TGCAGCGTTGAGGGGACAGCACCAGCTAACTATGGCTACACCTTC | CSVEGTAPANYGYTF
TRBD1 | TRBJ2-7 | - | TRBV23-1 | TGCGCCAGCAACCCGGGACAGGGGGCTGGCGAGCAGTACTTC | CASNPGQGAGEQYF
- | TRBJ2-5 | - | TRBV7-2 | TGTGCCAGCAGCACCCCAAGGAGGCAAGAGACCCAGTACTTC | CASSTPRRQETQYF
TRBD2 | TRBJ2-2 | - | TRBV2 | TGTGCCAGCAGTGCCGGGACTAGCGGGAGCACCGGGGAGCTGTTTTTT | CASSAGTSGSTGELFF
TRBD1 | TRBJ1-4 | - | TRBV4-2 | TGTGCCAGCAGGGAATCAGGGGGGTGGCGGGAAAAACTGTTTTTT | CASRESGGWREKLFF
- | TRBJ1-1 | - | TRBV7-2 | TGTGCCAGCAGCTTAGAGGGGACGGGACGGTCTGGGGCTGAAGCTTTCTTT | CASSLEGTGRSGAEAFF
- | TRBJ1-1 | - | TRBV5-8 | TGTGCCAGCAGCTTGGAAGGCAGGGTTTGGACTGAAGCTTTCTTT | CASSLEGRVWTEAFF
- | TRBJ2-3 | few | TRBV27 | TGTGCCAGCAGGCCCCCTTGGGGCACCTTCGGCACAGATACGCAGTATTTT | CASRPPWGTFGTDTQYF